This T cell receptor (beta chain) was found in a study of shared clonotypes between healthy human individuals. Every contributor of samples was a Caucasian grown-up residing in Nashville, Tennessee. Study processing details: For the immunoSEQ data, sequences were junction-only without quality scores, so filtering differed. Profiled with immunoSEQ multiplex PCR; TCRdb holds only in-frame clones, not every one. The D gene and trimming were derived from the DNA, and the V and J assignments and clone size from that table. This sample has about 490,000 clones, with around 80% found just once. Findings and caveats of the study: Sequencing depth was expected to affect clonotype sharing among donors. Few donors restricted represented genetic and exposure-history diversity.

This clone has a count of ten or more. Its antigen is unidentified. Sequencing was done on a sample of PBMCs. The receptor comes from a woman in her thirties or forties in good health. Some clones in this sample may be carry-over from other donors' samples.

CDR3 in DNA: TGCGCCAGCAGCTTGGGGGGACTAGCGGCCGCGGGCGAGCAGTACTTC. Its protein product is CASSLGGLAAAGEQYF. V and J are TRBV5-1 and TRBJ2-7; 11 bases agree with TRBD2. The CDR3 has 16 amino acids. Germline loops: CDR1 SGHRS, CDR2 YFSETQ. Trimming removed 0 bases from V and 6 bases from J; junction bases left unmatched: 8.